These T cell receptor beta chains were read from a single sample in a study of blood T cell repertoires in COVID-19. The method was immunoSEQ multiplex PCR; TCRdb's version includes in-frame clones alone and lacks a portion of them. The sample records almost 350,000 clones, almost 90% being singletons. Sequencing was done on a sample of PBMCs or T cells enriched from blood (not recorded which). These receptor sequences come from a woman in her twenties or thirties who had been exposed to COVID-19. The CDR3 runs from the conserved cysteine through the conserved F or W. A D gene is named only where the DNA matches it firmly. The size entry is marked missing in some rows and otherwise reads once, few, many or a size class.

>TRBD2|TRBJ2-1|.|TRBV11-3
TGTGCCAGCAGCCCCAGAAACCCGACTAGCCAAGTCACCTACAATGAGCAGTTCTTC
CASSPRNPTSQVTYNEQFF
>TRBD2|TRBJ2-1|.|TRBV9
TGTGCCAGCAGCGCAGCTGGGGGAATAGCGGGATTTGGAGGGGAGCAGTTCTTC
CASSAAGGIAGFGGEQFF
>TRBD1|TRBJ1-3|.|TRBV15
TGTGCCACCAGCAGAGGAACGGGACAGTCCTCTGGAAACACCATATATTTT
CATSRGTGQSSGNTIYF
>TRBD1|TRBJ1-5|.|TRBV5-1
TGCGCCAGCAGGACAGGGGTGAGTAGCAATCAGCCCCAGCATTTT
CASRTGVSSNQPQHF
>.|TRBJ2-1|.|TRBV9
TGTGCCAGCAGCGTAGAGTCCGCCGGGGGTAGTTATTATGAGCAGTTCTTC
CASSVESAGGSYYEQFF
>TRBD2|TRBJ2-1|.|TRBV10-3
TGTGCCATGGGGGACAGCAGACTAGCGGGGGTTACCCGTGGGAATGAGCAGTTCTTC
CAMGDSRLAGVTRGNEQFF
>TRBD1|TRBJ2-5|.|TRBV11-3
TGTGCCAGCAGCTTAGTCTTGAGGGGGCTCCAAGAGACCCAGTACTTC
CASSLVLRGLQETQYF
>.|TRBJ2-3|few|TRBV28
TGTGCCAGCAGTTGGGGGCCCGCTAATACAGATACGCAGTATTTT
CASSWGPANTDTQYF
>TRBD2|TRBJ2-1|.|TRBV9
TGTGCCAGCACCCCGACTAGCTGGGGTGAGCAGTTCTTC
CASTPTSWGEQFF
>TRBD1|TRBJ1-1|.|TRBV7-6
TGTGCCAGCAGCTTAGCTCAGACCGGACAGGGAATTGAAGCTTTCTTT
CASSLAQTGQGIEAFF
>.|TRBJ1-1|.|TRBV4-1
TGCGCCAGCAGCCAAGAAGCCCGCCTAAACACTGAAGCTTTCTTT
CASSQEARLNTEAFF
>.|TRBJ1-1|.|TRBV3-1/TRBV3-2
TGTGCCAGCAGCCAAGCTCTTTCGACAGGGAACACTGAAGCTTTCTTT
CASSQALSTGNTEAFF
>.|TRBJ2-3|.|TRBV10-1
TGCGCCAGCAGTAGGCTAGCGAGCACAGATACGCAGTATTTT
CASSRLASTDTQYF
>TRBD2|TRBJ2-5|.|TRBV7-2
TGTGCCAGCAGCTTAGTTCGGCTAGCGGGAGCTCGACGGGGAGAGACCCAGTACTTC
CASSLVRLAGARRGETQYF
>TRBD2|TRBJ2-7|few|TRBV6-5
TGTGCCAGCAGGATCGGGACTAGCGGGAGAAATGAGCAGTACTTC
CASRIGTSGRNEQYF
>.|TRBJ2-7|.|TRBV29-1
TGCAGCGTTGATGGAGGGACAGCGCCCTACGAGCAGTACTTC
CSVDGGTAPYEQYF
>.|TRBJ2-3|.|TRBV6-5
TGTGCCAGCAGTAACCAACTAGGTCTGACAGATACGCAGTATTTT
CASSNQLGLTDTQYF